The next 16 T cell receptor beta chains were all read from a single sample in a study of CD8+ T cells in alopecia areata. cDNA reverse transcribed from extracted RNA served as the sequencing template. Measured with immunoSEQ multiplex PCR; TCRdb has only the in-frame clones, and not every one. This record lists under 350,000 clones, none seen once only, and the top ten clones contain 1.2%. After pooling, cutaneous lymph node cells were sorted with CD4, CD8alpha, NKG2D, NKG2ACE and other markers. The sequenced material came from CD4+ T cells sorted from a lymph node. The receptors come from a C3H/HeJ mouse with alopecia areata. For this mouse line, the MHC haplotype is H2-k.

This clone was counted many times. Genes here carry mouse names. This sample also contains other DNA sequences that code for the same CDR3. Incomplete CDR3 DNA: TGCACCTGCAGTGCAAGTAGTGCAGAA. Translated: CTCSASSAE. The whole CDR3 sequence is CTCSASSAETLYF. V is TRBV1 and J is TRBJ2-3; D unresolved. Read sequence stops 4 residues before the CDR3 end, and the germline J gene provides the missing end. The germline V gene has CDR1 NSQYPW and CDR2 LRSPGD (reference sequence). Trimming pared 2 bases from V and 0 bases from J, leaving 3 bases between. This CDR3 is built from 13 residues.

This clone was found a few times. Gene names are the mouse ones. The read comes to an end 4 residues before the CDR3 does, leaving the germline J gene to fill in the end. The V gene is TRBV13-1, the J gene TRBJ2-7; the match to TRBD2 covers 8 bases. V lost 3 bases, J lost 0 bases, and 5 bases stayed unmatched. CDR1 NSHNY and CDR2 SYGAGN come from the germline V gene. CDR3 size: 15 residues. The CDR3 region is CASSGLGGASYEQYF. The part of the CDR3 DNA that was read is TGTGCCAGCAGTGGTCTGGGGGGCGCCTCCTAT.

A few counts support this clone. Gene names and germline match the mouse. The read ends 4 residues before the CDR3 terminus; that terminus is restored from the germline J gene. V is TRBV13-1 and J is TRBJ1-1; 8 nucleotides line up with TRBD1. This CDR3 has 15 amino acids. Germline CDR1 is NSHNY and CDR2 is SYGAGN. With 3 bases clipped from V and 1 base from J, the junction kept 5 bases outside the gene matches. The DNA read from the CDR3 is TGTGCCAGCAGTGCTACAGGGGGGAGGAACACA. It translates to CASSATGGRNT. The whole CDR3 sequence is CASSATGGRNTEVFF.

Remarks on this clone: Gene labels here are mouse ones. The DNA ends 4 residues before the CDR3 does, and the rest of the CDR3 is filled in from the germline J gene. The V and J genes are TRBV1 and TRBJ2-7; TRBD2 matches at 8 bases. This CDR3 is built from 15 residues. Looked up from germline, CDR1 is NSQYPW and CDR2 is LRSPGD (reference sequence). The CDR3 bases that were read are TGCACCTGCAGTGCAGATTCTGGGGGGCGGTAT. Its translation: CTCSADSGGRY. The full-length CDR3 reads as CTCSADSGGRYEQYF.

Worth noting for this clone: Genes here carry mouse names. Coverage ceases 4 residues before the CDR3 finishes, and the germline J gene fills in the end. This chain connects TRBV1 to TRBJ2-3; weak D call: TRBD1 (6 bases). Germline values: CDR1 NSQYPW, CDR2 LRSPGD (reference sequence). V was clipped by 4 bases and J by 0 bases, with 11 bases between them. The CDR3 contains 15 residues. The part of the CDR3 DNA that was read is TGCACCTGCAGTGTCGGGACAAATAGTGCAGAA. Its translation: CTCSVGTNSAE. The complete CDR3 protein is CTCSVGTNSAETLYF. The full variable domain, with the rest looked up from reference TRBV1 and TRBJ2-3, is VTLLEQNPRWRLVPRGQAVNLRCILKNSQYPWMSWYQQDLQKQLQWLFTLRSPGDKEVKSLPGADYLATRVTDTELRLQVANMSQGRTLYCTCSVGTNSAETLYFGSGTRLTVL.

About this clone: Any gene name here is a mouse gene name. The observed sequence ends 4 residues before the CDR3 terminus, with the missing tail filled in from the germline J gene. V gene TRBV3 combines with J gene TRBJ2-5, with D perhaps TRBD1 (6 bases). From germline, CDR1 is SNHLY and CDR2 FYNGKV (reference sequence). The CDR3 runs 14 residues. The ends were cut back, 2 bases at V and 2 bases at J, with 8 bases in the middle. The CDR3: CASSLQGSQDTQYF. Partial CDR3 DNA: TGTGCCAGCAGCTTACAGGGGAGCCAAGAC.

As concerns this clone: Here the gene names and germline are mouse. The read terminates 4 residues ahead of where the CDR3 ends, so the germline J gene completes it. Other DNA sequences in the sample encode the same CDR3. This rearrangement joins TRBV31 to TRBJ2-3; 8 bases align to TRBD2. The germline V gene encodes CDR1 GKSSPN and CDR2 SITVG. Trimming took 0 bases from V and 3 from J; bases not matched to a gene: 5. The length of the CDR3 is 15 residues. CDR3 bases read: TGTGCCTGGAGTCTAGAGGGGGGGGGCGCAGAA. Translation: CAWSLEGGGAE. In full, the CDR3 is CAWSLEGGGAETLYF.

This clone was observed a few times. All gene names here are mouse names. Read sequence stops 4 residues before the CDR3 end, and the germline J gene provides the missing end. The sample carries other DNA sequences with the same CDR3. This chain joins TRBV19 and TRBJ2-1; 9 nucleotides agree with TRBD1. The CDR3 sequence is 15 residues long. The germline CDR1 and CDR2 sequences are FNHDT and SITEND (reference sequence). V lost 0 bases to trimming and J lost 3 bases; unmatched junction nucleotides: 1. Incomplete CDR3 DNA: TGTGCCAGCAGTATAGCGGGACAGGGCTATGCT. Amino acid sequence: CASSIAGQGYA. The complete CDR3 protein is CASSIAGQGYAEQFF. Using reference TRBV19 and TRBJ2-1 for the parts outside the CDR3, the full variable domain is GGIITQTPKFLIGQEGQKLTLKCQQNFNHDTMYWYRQDSGKGLRLIYYSITENDLQKGDLSEGYDASREKKSSFSLTVTSAQKNEMAVFLCASSIAGQGYAEQFFGPGTRLTVL.

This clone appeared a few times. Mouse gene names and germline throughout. The CDR3 protein is CASSDVREGETLYF. The sequenced part of the CDR3 DNA is TGTGCCAGCAGTGATGTCAGGGAGGGAGAA. The chain employs TRBV13-1 and TRBJ2-3, with D possibly TRBD1 on 5 matching bases. The CDR3 extends 4 residues past the end of the read, so its final part is completed from the germline J gene. Germline loops: CDR1 NSHNY, CDR2 SYGAGN. This CDR3 contains 14 residues.

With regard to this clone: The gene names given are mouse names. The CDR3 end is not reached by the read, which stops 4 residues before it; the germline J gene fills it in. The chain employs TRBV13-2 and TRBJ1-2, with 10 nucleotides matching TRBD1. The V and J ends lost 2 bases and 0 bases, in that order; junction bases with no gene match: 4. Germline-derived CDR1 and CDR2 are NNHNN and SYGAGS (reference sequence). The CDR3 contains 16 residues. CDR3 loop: CASGDRDRGANSDYTF. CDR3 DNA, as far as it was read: TGTGCCAGCGGTGACCGGGACAGGGGTGCAAACTCC.

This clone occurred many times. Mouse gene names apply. Partial CDR3 DNA: TGCACCTGCAGTGACAGGGCAAACACCGGG. It translates to CTCSDRANTG. The complete CDR3 reads CTCSDRANTGQLYF. This chain uses TRBV1 with TRBJ2-2; TRBD1 is a possible D gene (6 bases). The read comes to an end 4 residues before the CDR3 does, leaving the germline J gene to fill in the end. Trimming left V 4 bases short and J 0 bases short, with 6 bases between. This CDR3 contains 14 residues. Germline V lookup: CDR1 NSQYPW, CDR2 LRSPGD (reference sequence).

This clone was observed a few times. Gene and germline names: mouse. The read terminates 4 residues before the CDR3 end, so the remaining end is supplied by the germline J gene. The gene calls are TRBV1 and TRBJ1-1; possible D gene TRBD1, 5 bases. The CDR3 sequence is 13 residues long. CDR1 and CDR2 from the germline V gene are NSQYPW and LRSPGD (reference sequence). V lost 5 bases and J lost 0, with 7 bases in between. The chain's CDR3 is CTCSKTANTEVFF. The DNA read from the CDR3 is TGCACCTGCAGTAAGACAGCAAACACA.

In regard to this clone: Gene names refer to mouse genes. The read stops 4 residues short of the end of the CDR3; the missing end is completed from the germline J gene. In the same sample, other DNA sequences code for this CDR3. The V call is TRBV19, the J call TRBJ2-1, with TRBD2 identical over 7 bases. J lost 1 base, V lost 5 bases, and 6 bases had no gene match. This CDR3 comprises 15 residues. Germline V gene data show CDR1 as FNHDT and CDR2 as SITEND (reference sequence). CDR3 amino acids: CASSPPWGNYAEQFF. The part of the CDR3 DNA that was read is TGTGCCAGCAGCCCCCCCTGGGGGAACTATGCT.

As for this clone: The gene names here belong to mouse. The CDR3: CASSLSRVSPLYF. The sequenced part of the CDR3 DNA is TGTGCTAGCAGTTTATCGAGGGTCTCGCCC. The J gene is TRBJ1-6, the V gene TRBV29; D is uncertain. The read comes to an end 3 residues before the CDR3 does, leaving the germline J gene to fill in the end. TRBJ1-6 carries the ORF label, with uncertain function. This CDR3 spans 13 amino acids. Germline assignment: CDR1 MSHET and CDR2 SYDVDS. The V end lost 0 bases, the J end lost 10 bases, and 7 bases lay between the germline ends.

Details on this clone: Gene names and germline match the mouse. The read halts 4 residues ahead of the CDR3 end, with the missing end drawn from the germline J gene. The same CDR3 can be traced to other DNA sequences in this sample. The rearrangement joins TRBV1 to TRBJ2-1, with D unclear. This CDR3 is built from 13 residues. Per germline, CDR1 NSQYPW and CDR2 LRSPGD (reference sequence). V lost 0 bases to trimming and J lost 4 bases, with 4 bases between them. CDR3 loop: CTCSAEQYAEQFF. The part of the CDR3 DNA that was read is TGCACCTGCAGTGCAGAGCAGTATGCT.

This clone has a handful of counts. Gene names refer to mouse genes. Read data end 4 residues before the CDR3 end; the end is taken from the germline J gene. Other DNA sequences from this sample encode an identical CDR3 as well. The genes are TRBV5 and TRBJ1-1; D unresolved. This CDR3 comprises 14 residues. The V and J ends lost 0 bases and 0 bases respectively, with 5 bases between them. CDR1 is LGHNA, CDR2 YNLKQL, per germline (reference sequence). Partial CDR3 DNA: TGTGCCAGCAGCCAAGATCCACAGAACACA. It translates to CASSQDPQNT. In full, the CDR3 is CASSQDPQNTEVFF.